These T cell receptor beta chains were read from a single sample in a study of OX40 agonist ivuxolimab in advanced cancers. Only in-frame clones appear in the TCRdb table, and some are missing; sequencing was by immunoSEQ multiplex PCR. The table includes fewer than 90,000 clones, around nine tenths detected once. The specimen comprised CD4+ or CD8+ T cells sorted from blood, sampled in a trial of the OX40 agonist ivuxolimab. The receptors come from an adult with an advanced solid tumor such as melanoma, head and neck, liver or kidney cancer. CDR3s include the opening cysteine and the closing phenylalanine or tryptophan. The D gene is left open where the match is weak. Clone size is shown for a subset of rows, as once, few, many or a class of expanded clone.

>TRBD2|TRBV2|.|TRBJ2-5
TGTGCCAGCAGTGAAGCGCTTGCGGGGGTAGAGACCCAGTACTTC
CASSEALAGVETQYF
>.|TRBV5-6|.|TRBJ1-2
TGTGCCAGCAGCGAAAGTCTGGGGGGGAACTATGGCTACACCTTC
CASSESLGGNYGYTF
>TRBD2|TRBV7-9|few|TRBJ2-5
TGTGCCAGCAGCCCGACTAGCGGGAGACAGACCCAGTACTTC
CASSPTSGRQTQYF
>.|TRBV28|.|TRBJ1-4
TGTGCCAGCAGACCGGGACTCTTAGGGGAAAAACTGTTTTTT
CASRPGLLGEKLFF
>.|TRBV14|.|TRBJ1-2
TGTGCCAGCAGCCAAATAGGGGCTAACTATGGCTACACCTTC
CASSQIGANYGYTF
>.|TRBV10-3|once|TRBJ2-3
TGTGCCATCAGTGAGTCGTCGGGACCCACAGATACGCAGTATTTT
CAISESSGPTDTQYF
>.|TRBV28|.|TRBJ1-1
TGTGCCAGCAGTTTCCAGGATAACACTGAAGCTTTCTTT
CASSFQDNTEAFF
>TRBD2|TRBV6-1|.|TRBJ2-1
TGTGCCAGCAGTGAACGGGTAGCGGGAGTGATAAATGAGCAGTTCTTC
CASSERVAGVINEQFF
>TRBD1|TRBV5-1|.|TRBJ2-7
TGCGCCAGCAGCGGGGGGACAGGCTCCTACGAGCAGTACTTC
CASSGGTGSYEQYF
>.|TRBV6-6|.|TRBJ1-5
TGTGCCAGCAGTTACTCGACAGCTCAGCCCCAGCATTTT
CASSYSTAQPQHF
>TRBD1|TRBV9|.|TRBJ2-5
TGTGCCAGCAGCGTAGGGACAGGGCCTCAAGAGACCCAGTACTTC
CASSVGTGPQETQYF
>.|TRBV7-2|.|TRBJ2-1
TGTGCCAGCTTAAGGAGGAGGCAGGGTGACAATGAGCAGTTCTTC
CASLRRRQGDNEQFF
>.|TRBV5-1|once|TRBJ1-1
TGCGCCAGCAGGCTGGGAGTGAACACTGAAGCTTTCTTT
CASRLGVNTEAFF
>.|TRBV6-1|few|TRBJ1-1
TGTGCCAGCAGTGATCAGGGATTGGCTGAAGCTTTCTTT
CASSDQGLAEAFF
>.|TRBV5-4|.|TRBJ1-1
TGTGCCAGCAGCAGTCCCGTTTACGGGGACACTGAAGCTTTCTTT
CASSSPVYGDTEAFF
>.|TRBV5-6|.|TRBJ1-4
TGTGCCAGCAGCTTGGGGGGCAGTGCAACTAATGAAAAACTGTTTTTT
CASSLGGSATNEKLFF
>.|TRBV14|many|TRBJ1-1
TGTGCCAGCAGCCAGGGACCAAACACTGAAGCTTTCTTT
CASSQGPNTEAFF
>.|TRBV2|.|TRBJ1-1
TGTGCCAGCAGGACTACAGAGGGAACTGAAGCTTTCTTT
CASRTTEGTEAFF
>TRBD1|TRBV2|.|TRBJ1-3
TGTGCCAGCTCCACGACAGGGGGTGGAAACACCATATATTTT
CASSTTGGGNTIYF
>.|TRBV30|.|TRBJ1-1
TGTGCCTGGAGGACCAGGACCACTGAAGCTTTCTTT
CAWRTRTTEAFF
>.|TRBV7-9|once|TRBJ1-1
TGTGCCAGCAGCCCACAGGGAGAGGGCACTGAAGCTTTCTTT
CASSPQGEGTEAFF
>.|TRBV27|.|TRBJ2-7
TGTGCCAGCAGTTTGGAAGGATACTACGAGCAGTACTTC
CASSLEGYYEQYF
>.|TRBV5-1|.|TRBJ2-1
TGCGCCAGCAGCTCCCCCCCTAACAATGAGCAGTTCTTC
CASSSPPNNEQFF
>.|TRBV30|.|TRBJ1-2
TGTGCCTGGATCGGCCAGACCTATGGCTACACCTTC
CAWIGQTYGYTF
>.|TRBV4-2|.|TRBJ2-1
TGTGCCAGCAGCCACCTCTCGGGGACCGGACCCAATGAGCAGTTCTTC
CASSHLSGTGPNEQFF
>.|TRBV15|.|TRBJ2-7
TGTGCCACCAGCAGAGATCTCGGAGGGGTGAGCTCCTACGAGCAGTACTTC
CATSRDLGGVSSYEQYF
>.|TRBV5-4|few|TRBJ1-1
TGTGCCTACTCGGGCACCGAGGGGACTGAAGCTTTCTTT
CAYSGTEGTEAFF
>TRBD2|TRBV5-1|.|TRBJ2-5
TGCGCCAGCAGCTTGGAAGGGACTAGCCAAGAGACCCAGTACTTC
CASSLEGTSQETQYF
>.|TRBV18|.|TRBJ1-1
TGTGCCAGCTCATTCCGGGGTGGCAGCATGAACACTGAAGCTTTCTTT
CASSFRGGSMNTEAFF
>TRBD2|TRBV11-3|.|TRBJ2-1
TGTGCCAGCAGCCCCGTCGGGGTAGCGGGGGGGGTTGAGCAGTTCTTC
CASSPVGVAGGVEQFF
>.|TRBV21-1|.|TRBJ1-4
TGTGCCAGCAGCAAAGGAAGGGATGAAAAACTGTTTTTT
CASSKGRDEKLFF
>TRBD2|TRBV18|.|TRBJ2-1
TGTGCCAGCTCAATGAGCGGGGTCAACAATGAGCAGTTCTTC
CASSMSGVNNEQFF
>TRBD2|TRBV10-2|.|TRBJ2-1
TGCGCCAGCAGTGAGCGAAGACTAGCGGGAGGGTCTGAGCAGTTCTTC
CASSERRLAGGSEQFF
>.|TRBV10-3|.|TRBJ1-6
TGTGCCATCAGTGAAGGGACCCGAAATTCACCCCTCCACTTT
CAISEGTRNSPLHF
>TRBD1|TRBV27|.|TRBJ2-3
TGTGCCAGTAGGGACAGGGGAACAGATACGCAGTATTTT
CASRDRGTDTQYF
>.|TRBV14|.|TRBJ1-1
TGTGCCAGCAGCCAAGGGGTTGCAGGGGCCGAAGCTTTCTTT
CASSQGVAGAEAFF
>TRBD2|TRBV5-1|.|TRBJ2-3
TGCGCCAGCAGCTTGGGACTAGCGGGAGGAAGCACAGATACGCAGTATTTT
CASSLGLAGGSTDTQYF
>.|TRBV5-4|.|TRBJ2-7
TGTGCCAGCAGCCGTCCCGACTACGAGCAGTACTTC
CASSRPDYEQYF
>.|TRBV19|.|TRBJ1-1
TGTGCCAGTAGCGGACAAATGAACACTGAAGCTTTCTTT
CASSGQMNTEAFF
>.|TRBV12-5|.|TRBJ2-1
TGTGCTAGTGGTTTGGGGGTGGTGCAGTTCTTC
CASGLGVVQFF
>TRBD1|TRBV2|.|TRBJ1-6
TGTGCCAGCTTTAAGGGACAGGCCAATTCACCCCTCCACTTT
CASFKGQANSPLHF
>TRBD1|TRBV5-1|.|TRBJ1-1
TGCGCCAGCAGCCCCCTTGGACAGGGCACTGAAGCTTTCTTT
CASSPLGQGTEAFF
>TRBD2|TRBV2|.|TRBJ2-7
TGTGCCAGCAGGCGGGGGACGGATTCCTACGAGCAGTACTTC
CASRRGTDSYEQYF
>TRBD2|TRBV6-1|.|TRBJ2-4
TGTGCCAGCAGTGAAGGGGACCCTAGCGGGAGAGGATACTTC
CASSEGDPSGRGYF